This TCR beta chain was observed in a study of T cell clonotyping in hematopoietic cell transplantation. Study observations and caveats: Pathologically expanded recipient clonotypes increased progressively from day 30 to day 180 as diversity fell.

Clones were read by immunoSEQ multiplex PCR, and TCRdb kept only the in-frame ones, dropping some. The sample has about 12,000 clones; over 40% are singletons. This CDR3 is built from 15 residues. The germline CDR1 and CDR2 sequences are MNHEY and SVGAGI. V was clipped by 5 bases and J by 3 bases, with 16 bases between them. Note on this clone: The antigen is unknown.

The specimen sequenced was peripheral blood mononuclear cells. The rearrangement uses TRBV6-5 and TRBJ1-2; D uncertain. The clonotype comes from a man aged 45-65 years in good health. Some clones in this sample may be carry-over from other donors' samples. CDR3 in amino acids: CASSPIQGLDYGYTF. The CDR3 DNA follows: TGTGCCAGCAGTCCCATCCAAGGGTTAGACTATGGCTACACCTTC.